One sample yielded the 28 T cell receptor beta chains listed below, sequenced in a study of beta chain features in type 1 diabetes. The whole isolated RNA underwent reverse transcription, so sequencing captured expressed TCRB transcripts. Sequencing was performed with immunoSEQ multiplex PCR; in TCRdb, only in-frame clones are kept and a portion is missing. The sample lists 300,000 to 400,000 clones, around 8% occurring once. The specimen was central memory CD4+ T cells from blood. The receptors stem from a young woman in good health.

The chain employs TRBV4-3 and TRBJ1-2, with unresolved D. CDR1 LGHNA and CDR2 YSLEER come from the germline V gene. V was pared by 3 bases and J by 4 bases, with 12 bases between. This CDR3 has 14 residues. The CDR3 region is CASSHHPIGYGYTF. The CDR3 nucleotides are TGCGCCAGCAGCCACCATCCAATCGGCTATGGCTACACCTTC.

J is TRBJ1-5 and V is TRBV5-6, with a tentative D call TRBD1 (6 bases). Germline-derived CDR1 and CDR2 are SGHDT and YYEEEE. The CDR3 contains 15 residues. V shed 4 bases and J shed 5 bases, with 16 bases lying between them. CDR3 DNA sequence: TGTGCCAGCAGCGCTTTGGGGGGGCGAGATCAGCCCCAGCATTTT. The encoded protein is CASSALGGRDQPQHF.

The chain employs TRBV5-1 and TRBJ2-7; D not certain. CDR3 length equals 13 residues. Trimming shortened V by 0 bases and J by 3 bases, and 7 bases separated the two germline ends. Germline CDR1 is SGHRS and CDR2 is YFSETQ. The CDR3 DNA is TGCGCCAGCAGCTTGGACACTTTCTACGAGCAGTACTTC. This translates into CASSLDTFYEQYF.

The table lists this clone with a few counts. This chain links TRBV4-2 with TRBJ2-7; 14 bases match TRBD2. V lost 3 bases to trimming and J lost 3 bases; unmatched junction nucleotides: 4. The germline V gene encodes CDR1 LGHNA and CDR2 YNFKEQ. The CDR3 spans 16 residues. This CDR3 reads CASSQGLAGVGYEQYF. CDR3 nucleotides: TGTGCCAGCAGCCAGGGACTAGCGGGAGTTGGCTACGAGCAGTACTTC.

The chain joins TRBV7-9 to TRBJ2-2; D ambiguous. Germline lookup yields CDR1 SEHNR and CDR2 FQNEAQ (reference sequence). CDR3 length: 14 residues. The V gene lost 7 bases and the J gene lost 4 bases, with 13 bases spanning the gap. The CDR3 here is CASTLQAGTGELFF. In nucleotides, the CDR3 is TGTGCCAGCACCTTGCAGGCCGGCACCGGGGAGCTGTTTTTT. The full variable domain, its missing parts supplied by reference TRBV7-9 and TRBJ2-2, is DTGVSQNPRHKITKRGQNVTFRCDPISEHNRLYWYRQTLGQGPEFLTYFQNEAQLEKSRLLSDRFSAERPKGSFSTLEIQRTEQGDSAMYLCASTLQAGTGELFFGEGSRLTVL.

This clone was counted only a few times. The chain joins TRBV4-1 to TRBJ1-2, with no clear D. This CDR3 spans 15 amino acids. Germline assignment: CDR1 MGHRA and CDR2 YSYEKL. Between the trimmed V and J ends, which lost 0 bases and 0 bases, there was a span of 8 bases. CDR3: CASSQEREANYGYTF. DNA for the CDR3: TGCGCCAGCAGCCAAGAACGGGAAGCTAACTATGGCTACACCTTC.

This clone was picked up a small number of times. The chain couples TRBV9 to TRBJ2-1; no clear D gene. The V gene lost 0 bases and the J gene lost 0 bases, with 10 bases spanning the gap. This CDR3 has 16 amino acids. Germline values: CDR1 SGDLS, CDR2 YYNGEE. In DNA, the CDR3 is TGTGCCAGCAGCGTAGCTGGGTCGAGCTCCTACAATGAGCAGTTCTTC. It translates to CASSVAGSSSYNEQFF.

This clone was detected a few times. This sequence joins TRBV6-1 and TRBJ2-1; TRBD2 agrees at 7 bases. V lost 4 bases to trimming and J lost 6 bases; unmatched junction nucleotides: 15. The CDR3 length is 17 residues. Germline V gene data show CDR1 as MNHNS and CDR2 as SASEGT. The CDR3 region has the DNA TGTGCCAGCAGTGCCCTAAAAAGCGGGAAGAGACCCAATGAGCAGTTCTTC. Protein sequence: CASSALKSGKRPNEQFF.

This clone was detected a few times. As DNA, the CDR3 is TGTGCCAGCAGCCAAGATCGGACGGGAGGCCGGGATACGCAGTATTTT. This gives the protein CASSQDRTGGRDTQYF. V is TRBV4-2 and J is TRBJ2-3, with 7 bases aligning to TRBD2. CDR1 and CDR2 from the germline V gene are LGHNA and YNFKEQ. The CDR3 sequence is 16 residues long. The ends lost 0 bases at V and 6 bases at J; junction bases unmatched: 9.

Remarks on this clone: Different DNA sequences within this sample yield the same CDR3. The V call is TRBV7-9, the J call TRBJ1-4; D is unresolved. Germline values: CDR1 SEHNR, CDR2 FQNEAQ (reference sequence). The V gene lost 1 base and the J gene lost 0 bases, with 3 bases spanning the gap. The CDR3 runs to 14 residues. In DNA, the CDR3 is TGTGCCAGCAGCTTAGGTGCAACTAATGAAAAACTGTTTTTT. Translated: CASSLGATNEKLFF.

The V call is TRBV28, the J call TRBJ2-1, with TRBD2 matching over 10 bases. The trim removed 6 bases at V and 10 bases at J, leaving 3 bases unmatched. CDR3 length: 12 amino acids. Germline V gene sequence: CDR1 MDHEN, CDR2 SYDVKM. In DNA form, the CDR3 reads TGTGCCAGCAGGCTAGCGGGAGCCGAGCAGTTCTTC. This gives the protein CASRLAGAEQFF.

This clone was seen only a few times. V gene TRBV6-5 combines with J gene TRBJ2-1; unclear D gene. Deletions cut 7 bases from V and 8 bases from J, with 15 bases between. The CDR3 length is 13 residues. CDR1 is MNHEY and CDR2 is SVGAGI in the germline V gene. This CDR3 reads CASKVRAADEQFF. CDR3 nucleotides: TGTGCCAGCAAAGTCCGGGCGGCGGATGAGCAGTTCTTC.

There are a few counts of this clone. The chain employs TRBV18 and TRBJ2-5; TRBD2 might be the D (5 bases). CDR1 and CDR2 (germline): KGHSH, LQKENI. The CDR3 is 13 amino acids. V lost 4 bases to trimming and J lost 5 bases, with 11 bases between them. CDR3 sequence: CASSQLAVETQYF. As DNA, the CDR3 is TGTGCCAGCTCACAGCTAGCCGTGGAGACCCAGTACTTC.

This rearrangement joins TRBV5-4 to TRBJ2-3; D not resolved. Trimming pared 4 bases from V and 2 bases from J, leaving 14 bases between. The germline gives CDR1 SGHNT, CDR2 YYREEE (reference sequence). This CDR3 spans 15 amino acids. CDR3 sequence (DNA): TGTGCCAGCAGCCGTAGTAGTAGGGACACAGATACGCAGTATTTT. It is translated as CASSRSSRDTDTQYF.

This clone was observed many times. This CDR3 is CASKAGGIYEQYF. The CDR3 DNA sequence: TGTGCCAGCAAAGCGGGTGGGATTTACGAGCAGTACTTC. The chain employs TRBV28 and TRBJ2-7, with TRBD2 as a possible D gene (6 bases). Per germline, CDR1 MDHEN and CDR2 SYDVKM. Between the trimmed V and J ends, which lost 7 bases and 4 bases, there was a span of 14 bases. This CDR3 region has 13 residues.

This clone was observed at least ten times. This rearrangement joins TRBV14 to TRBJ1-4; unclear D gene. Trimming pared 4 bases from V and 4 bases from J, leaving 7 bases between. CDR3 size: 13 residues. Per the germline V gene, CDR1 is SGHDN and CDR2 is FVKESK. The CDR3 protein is CASSLGNNEKLFF. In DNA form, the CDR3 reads TGTGCCAGCAGCCTTGGGAATAATGAAAAACTGTTTTTT.

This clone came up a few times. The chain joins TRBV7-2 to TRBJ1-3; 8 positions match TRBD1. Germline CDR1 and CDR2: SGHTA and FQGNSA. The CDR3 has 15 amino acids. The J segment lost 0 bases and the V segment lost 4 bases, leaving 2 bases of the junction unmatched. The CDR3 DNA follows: TGTGCCAGCAGCTCTACAGGGGGCTCTGGAAACACCATATATTTT. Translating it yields CASSSTGGSGNTIYF.

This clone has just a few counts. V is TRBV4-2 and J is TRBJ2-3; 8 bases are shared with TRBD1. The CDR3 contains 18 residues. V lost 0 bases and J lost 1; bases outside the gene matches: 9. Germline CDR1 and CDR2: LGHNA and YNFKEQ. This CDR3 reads CASSQDGGQASGTDTQYF. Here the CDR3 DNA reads TGTGCCAGCAGCCAAGATGGGGGACAGGCGTCAGGCACAGATACGCAGTATTTT.

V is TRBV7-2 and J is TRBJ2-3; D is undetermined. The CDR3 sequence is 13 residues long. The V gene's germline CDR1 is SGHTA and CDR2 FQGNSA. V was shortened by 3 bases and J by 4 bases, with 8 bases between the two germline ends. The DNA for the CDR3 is TGTGCCAGCAGCTTTTCCCGTGCAGATACGCAGTATTTT. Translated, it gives CASSFSRADTQYF.

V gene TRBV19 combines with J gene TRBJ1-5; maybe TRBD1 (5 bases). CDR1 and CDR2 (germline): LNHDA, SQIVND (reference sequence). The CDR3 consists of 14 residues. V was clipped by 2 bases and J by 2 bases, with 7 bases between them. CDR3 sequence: CASSITGGNQPQHF. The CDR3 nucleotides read TGTGCCAGTAGTATAACGGGGGGCAATCAGCCCCAGCATTTT.

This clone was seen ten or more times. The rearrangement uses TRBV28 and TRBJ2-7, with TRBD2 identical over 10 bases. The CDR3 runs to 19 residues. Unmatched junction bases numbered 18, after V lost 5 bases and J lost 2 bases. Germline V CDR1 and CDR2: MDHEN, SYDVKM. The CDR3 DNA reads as TGTGCCAGCAGTACGACAGCCACGCCTAGCGGGAGTTCGGCCTACGAGCAGTACTTC. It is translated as CASSTTATPSGSSAYEQYF.

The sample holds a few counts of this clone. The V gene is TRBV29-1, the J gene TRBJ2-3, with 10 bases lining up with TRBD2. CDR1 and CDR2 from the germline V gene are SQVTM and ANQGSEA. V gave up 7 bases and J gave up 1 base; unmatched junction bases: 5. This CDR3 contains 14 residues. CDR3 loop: CSGLAGVGTDTQYF. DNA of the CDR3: TGCAGCGGCCTAGCGGGGGTAGGCACAGATACGCAGTATTTT.

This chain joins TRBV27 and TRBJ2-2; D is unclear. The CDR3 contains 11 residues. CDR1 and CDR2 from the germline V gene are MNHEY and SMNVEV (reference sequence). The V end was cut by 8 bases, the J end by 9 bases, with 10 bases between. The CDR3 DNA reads TGTGCCAGCTCCGCGAGGAGGGAGCTGTTTTTT. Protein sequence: CASSARRELFF.

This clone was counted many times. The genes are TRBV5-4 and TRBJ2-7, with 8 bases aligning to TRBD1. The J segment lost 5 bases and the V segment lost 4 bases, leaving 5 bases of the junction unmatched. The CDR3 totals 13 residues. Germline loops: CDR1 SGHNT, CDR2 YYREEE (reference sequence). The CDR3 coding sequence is TGTGCCAGCAGCCGACAGGGGAGCGACGAGCAGTACTTC. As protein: CASSRQGSDEQYF.

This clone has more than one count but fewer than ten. The CDR3 region has the DNA TGTGCCAGCAGCTGGACAGGGGGCGATGAAAAACTGTTTTTT. It translates to CASSWTGGDEKLFF. The chain links TRBV7-9 to TRBJ1-4, with 11 positions matching TRBD1. Germline-derived CDR1 and CDR2 are SEHNR and FQNEAQ (reference sequence). The V gene end was trimmed by 4 bases and the J gene end by 6 bases; junction bases not matched to a gene: 1. CDR3 length: 14 residues. Filled out from reference TRBV7-9 and TRBJ1-4, the complete variable domain reads DTGVSQNPRHKITKRGQNVTFRCDPISEHNRLYWYRQTLGQGPEFLTYFQNEAQLEKSRLLSDRFSAERPKGSFSTLEIQRTEQGDSAMYLCASSWTGGDEKLFFGSGTQLSVL.

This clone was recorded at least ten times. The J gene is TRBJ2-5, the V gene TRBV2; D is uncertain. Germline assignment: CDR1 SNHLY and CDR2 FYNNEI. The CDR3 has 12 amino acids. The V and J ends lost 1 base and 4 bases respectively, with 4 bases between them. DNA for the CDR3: TGTGCCAGCAGTGAAGGTTCAGAGACCCAGTACTTC. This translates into CASSEGSETQYF.

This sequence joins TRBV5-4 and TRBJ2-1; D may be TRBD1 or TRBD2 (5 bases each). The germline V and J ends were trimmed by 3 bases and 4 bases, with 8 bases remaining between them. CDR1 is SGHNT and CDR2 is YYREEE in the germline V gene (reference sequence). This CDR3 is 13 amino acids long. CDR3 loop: CASSSGAYNEQFF. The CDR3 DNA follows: TGTGCCAGCAGCTCCGGGGCGTACAATGAGCAGTTCTTC.

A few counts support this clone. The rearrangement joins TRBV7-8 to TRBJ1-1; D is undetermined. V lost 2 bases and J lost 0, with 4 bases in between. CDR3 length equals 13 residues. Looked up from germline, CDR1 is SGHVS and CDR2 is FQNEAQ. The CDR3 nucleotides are TGTGCCAGCAGCTTAACAGTGAACACTGAAGCTTTCTTT. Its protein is CASSLTVNTEAFF.